A single sample gave rise to the 29 T cell receptor beta chains below, sequenced in a study of neoadjuvant anti-PD-1 for oral cavity cancer. Assay: immunoSEQ multiplex PCR; the TCRdb copy retains only in-frame clones and omits some. This sample has just under 70,000 clones, with 85% found just once. The time point here: after neoadjuvant nivolumab, at surgical resection. Sequenced material: PBMCs, taken after nivolumab (anti-PD-1) treatment. These receptors were taken from a person aged 40 to 85 with oral cavity squamous cell carcinoma.

The J gene is TRBJ2-7, the V gene TRBV27; the match to TRBD2 covers 7 bases. The V gene end was trimmed by 4 bases and the J gene end by 3 bases; junction bases not matched to a gene: 9. Per the germline V gene, CDR1 is MNHEY and CDR2 is SMNVEV (reference sequence). The CDR3 covers 15 residues. In nucleotides, the CDR3 is TGTGCCAGCAGTTCCCTAGCGGCCGGAGACTACGAGCAGTACTTC. As protein: CASSSLAAGDYEQYF.

The chain employs TRBV9 and TRBJ1-1; no clear D. Germline CDR1 reads SGDLS; CDR2 reads YYNGEE. CDR3 length: 14 residues. V dropped 0 bases and J dropped 1 base, with 7 bases sitting between them. CDR3 sequence reads: CASSVGPRNTEAFF. The DNA for the CDR3 is TGTGCCAGCAGCGTAGGACCCAGGAACACTGAAGCTTTCTTT. The variable domain in full, with the rest retrieved from reference TRBV9 and TRBJ1-1, is DSGVTQTPKHLITATGQRVTLRCSPRSGDLSVYWYQQSLDQGLQFLIQYYNGEERAKGNILERFSAQQFPDLHSELNLSSLELGDSALYFCASSVGPRNTEAFFGQGTRLTVV.

This clone turned up a few times. This sequence joins TRBV28 and TRBJ1-1, with D unresolved. This CDR3 contains 14 residues. Germline assignment: CDR1 MDHEN and CDR2 SYDVKM. Trimming pared 2 bases from V and 4 bases from J, leaving 11 bases between. For the CDR3, the DNA is TGTGCCAGCAGTTTAAGGCCGCTTACCACTGAAGCTTTCTTT. Its protein product is CASSLRPLTTEAFF.

This clone was observed a single time. This chain links TRBV2 with TRBJ2-7, with D possibly TRBD2 on 6 matching bases. The CDR3 consists of 14 residues. CDR1 is SNHLY and CDR2 is FYNNEI in the germline V gene. Trimming cost V 9 bases and J 0 bases, with 15 bases left between them. The CDR3 DNA is TGTGCCAGTTCGTGGAGGGTAAGCTCCTACGAGCAGTACTTC. Amino acids: CASSWRVSSYEQYF.

This chain joins TRBV30 and TRBJ1-1; D perhaps matches TRBD1 (5 bases). CDR1 is GTSNPN and CDR2 is SVGIG in the germline V gene (reference sequence). There are 14 residues in the CDR3. The V end was cut by 0 bases, the J end by 4 bases, with 12 bases between. CDR3 sequence: CAWSVSPQGTEAFF. The CDR3 DNA is TGTGCCTGGAGTGTCTCCCCCCAGGGCACTGAAGCTTTCTTT. Combining the CDR3 with reference TRBV30 and TRBJ1-1 gives the whole variable domain SQTIHQWPATLVQPVGSPLSLECTVEGTSNPNLYWYRQAAGRGLQLLFYSVGIGQISSEVPQNLSASRPQDRQFILSSKKLLLSDSGFYLCAWSVSPQGTEAFFGQGTRLTVV.

V and J are TRBV10-1 and TRBJ2-3, with 9 bases fitting TRBD2. The trim removed 2 bases at V and 2 bases at J, leaving 8 bases unmatched. Germline V gene sequence: CDR1 WNHNN, CDR2 SYGVQD (reference sequence). CDR3 length equals 17 residues. The DNA for the CDR3 is TGCGCCAGCAGTGAGCTTAGCGGGAGAGGGATCACAGATACGCAGTATTTT. Its protein product is CASSELSGRGITDTQYF.

This chain links TRBV6-5 with TRBJ1-5, with a possible D match to TRBD1 (6 bases). Germline V gives CDR1 MNHEY, CDR2 SVGAGI. The CDR3 totals 13 residues. Trimming pared 6 bases from V and 4 bases from J, leaving 10 bases between. The CDR3 protein is CASSQRGNQPQHF. The CDR3 DNA sequence: TGTGCCAGCAGCCAGAGGGGGAATCAGCCCCAGCATTTT.

The rearrangement uses TRBV11-2 and TRBJ2-2, with 7 nucleotides matching TRBD2. The trim removed 4 bases at V and 7 bases at J, leaving 15 bases unmatched. The CDR3 is 17 amino acids. Germline lookup yields CDR1 SGHAT and CDR2 FQNNGV. CDR3 coding DNA: TGTGCCAGCAGCTCACCGTTGTGGGGGGGAAGTGGCGGGGAGCTGTTTTTT. Translated, it gives CASSSPLWGGSGGELFF. The variable domain in full, with the rest retrieved from reference TRBV11-2 and TRBJ2-2, is EAGVAQSPRYKIIEKRQSVAFWCNPISGHATLYWYQQILGQGPKLLIQFQNNGVVDDSQLPKDRFSAERLKGVDSTLKIQPAKLEDSAVYLCASSSPLWGGSGGELFFGEGSRLTVL.

The rearrangement links TRBV5-6 to TRBJ1-6; tentatively, D is TRBD1 (5 bases). Germline CDR1 and CDR2: SGHDT and YYEEEE. The CDR3 runs to 14 residues. Trimming took off 0 bases at V and 8 bases at J, with 9 bases between the two ends. The CDR3 nucleotides are TGTGCCAGCAGCTTGGGGGGCAGTGATTCACCCCTCCACTTT. Its protein product is CASSLGGSDSPLHF.

As DNA, the CDR3 is TGTGCCAGTAGTATAAAAACAGGGAACTATGGCTACACCTTC. Residues: CASSIKTGNYGYTF. V and J are TRBV19 and TRBJ1-2; tentative D call: TRBD1 (6 bases). The V and J ends lost 2 bases and 2 bases respectively, with 9 bases between them. CDR1 is LNHDA, CDR2 SQIVND, per germline (reference sequence). This CDR3 comprises 14 residues.

V gene TRBV10-3 combines with J gene TRBJ2-7; 9 positions match TRBD1. This CDR3 spans 15 amino acids. CDR1 and CDR2 from the germline V gene are ENHRY and SYGVKD. V was clipped by 8 bases and J by 6 bases; unmatched bases: 14. CDR3 in amino acids: CAISNRDRVFSEQYF. The CDR3 nucleotides are TGTGCCATCTCAAACCGGGACAGGGTTTTTAGCGAGCAGTACTTC.

The chain has TRBV28 and TRBJ2-3, with D possibly matching TRBD2 (6 bases). CDR1 is MDHEN, CDR2 SYDVKM, per germline. With 7 bases removed from V and 0 bases from J, the gap between germline ends came to 11 bases. The CDR3 extends over 14 amino acids. The CDR3 sequence is CASNLLASTDTQYF. CDR3 nucleotides: TGTGCCAGCAACTTACTAGCTAGCACAGATACGCAGTATTTT.

The chain combines TRBV5-4 with TRBJ2-1; perhaps TRBD2 as D (6 bases). Germline CDR1 SGHNT, CDR2 YYREEE (reference sequence). V was shortened by 4 bases and J by 4 bases, with 18 bases between the two germline ends. This CDR3 has 16 amino acids. The CDR3 reads CASSTGVRGRYNEQFF. The CDR3, as DNA: TGTGCCAGCAGCACTGGGGTGCGGGGCCGTTACAATGAGCAGTTCTTC.

The chain combines TRBV10-3 with TRBJ1-1; D gene uncertain. The CDR3 sequence is 13 residues long. Germline-derived CDR1 and CDR2 are ENHRY and SYGVKD. V was cut by 10 bases and J by 0 bases, with 12 bases left in between. CDR3 in amino acids: CATLQEMNTEAFF. As DNA, the CDR3 is TGTGCCACACTTCAAGAGATGAACACTGAAGCTTTCTTT.

This rearrangement joins TRBV6-1 to TRBJ1-5, with D unresolved. Trimming left V 4 bases short and J 3 bases short, with 16 bases between. From germline, CDR1 is MNHNS and CDR2 SASEGT. The CDR3 covers 16 residues. Here the CDR3 reads CASSVTQWAYNQPQHF. CDR3 coding DNA: TGTGCCAGCAGTGTAACTCAGTGGGCGTACAATCAGCCCCAGCATTTT.

The rearrangement links TRBV6-5 to TRBJ2-7; no clear D gene. Germline CDR1 reads MNHEY; CDR2 reads SVGAGI. The V end was cut by 0 bases, the J end by 2 bases, with 8 bases between. This CDR3 contains 14 residues. The CDR3 protein is CASSYSPLTYEQYF. The DNA of the CDR3 is TGTGCCAGCAGTTACTCACCCCTAACCTACGAGCAGTACTTC.

This chain uses TRBV28 with TRBJ1-3; no reliable D call. The CDR3 loop spans 15 amino acids. Trimming pared 5 bases from V and 5 bases from J, leaving 16 bases between. CDR1 and CDR2 (germline): MDHEN, SYDVKM. CDR3 nucleotides: TGTGCCAGCAGTCCTCCTACAAAACAGAGAAACACCATATATTTT. Amino acids: CASSPPTKQRNTIYF.

The chain uses TRBV30 and TRBJ1-1; a weak D match, TRBD1 (5 bases). The V end lost 3 bases, the J end lost 2 bases, and 13 bases lay between the germline ends. The length of the CDR3 is 14 residues. The V gene's germline CDR1 is GTSNPN and CDR2 SVGIG (reference sequence). This CDR3 is CAWSHGQGNTEAFF. DNA for the CDR3: TGTGCCTGGAGCCACGGGCAGGGAAACACTGAAGCTTTCTTT.

V gene TRBV6-5 combines with J gene TRBJ2-1; the D gene could be TRBD1 or TRBD2 (7 bases each). With 11 bases removed from V and 7 bases from J, the gap between germline ends came to 21 bases. Germline CDR1 MNHEY, CDR2 SVGAGI. This CDR3 has 14 residues. The DNA of the CDR3 is TGTGCCTGCCGACAGGGAGGGGGTAAGAATGAGCAGTTCTTC. Protein: CACRQGGGKNEQFF.

V is TRBV6-6 and J is TRBJ2-1, with 9 bases identical to TRBD2. CDR3 length equals 16 residues. V lost 4 bases, J lost 7 bases, and 11 bases stayed unmatched. CDR1 and CDR2 from the germline V gene are MNHNY and SVGAGI (reference sequence). The CDR3 spells CASSWSSGTVNNEQFF. In DNA form, the CDR3 reads TGTGCCAGCAGTTGGTCTAGCGGGACGGTGAATAATGAGCAGTTCTTC.

The chain combines TRBV5-1 with TRBJ1-1; D gene uncertain. The germline V and J ends were trimmed by 2 bases and 4 bases, with 3 bases remaining between them. The CDR3 has 11 amino acids. Germline values: CDR1 SGHRS, CDR2 YFSETQ. CDR3 DNA: TGCGCCAGCAGCTTAGGCACTGAAGCTTTCTTT. Amino acid sequence: CASSLGTEAFF.

The chain's CDR3 is CASSPTGGKGDGYTF. DNA of the CDR3: TGTGCCAGCAGCCCGACAGGGGGCAAGGGAGATGGCTACACCTTC. The chain is built from TRBV7-3 and TRBJ1-2, with 10 bases identical to TRBD1. Trimming removed 5 bases from V and 6 bases from J; junction bases left unmatched: 9. The CDR3 is 15 residues long. CDR1 is SGHTA and CDR2 is FQGTGA in the germline V gene.

The chain joins TRBV29-1 to TRBJ2-2; 7 bases agree with TRBD2. The length of the CDR3 is 15 residues. Germline assignment: CDR1 SQVTM and CDR2 ANQGSEA. The V gene end was trimmed by 2 bases and the J gene end by 4 bases; junction bases not matched to a gene: 7. The chain's CDR3 is CSVERGPGGTGELFF. Here the CDR3 DNA reads TGCAGCGTTGAAAGAGGCCCGGGAGGCACCGGGGAGCTGTTTTTT.

V gene TRBV5-1 combines with J gene TRBJ2-2, with 9 bases fitting TRBD1. The CDR3 consists of 14 residues. J gave up 6 bases and V 3 bases, and 3 bases lay outside the gene matches. The germline V gene has CDR1 SGHRS and CDR2 YFSETQ. The CDR3 bases are TGCGCCAGCAGCTACGGACAGGGGTCCGGGGAGCTGTTTTTT. This gives the protein CASSYGQGSGELFF.

This clone was seen a single time. This chain's CDR3 is CASSLGGGHGEKLFF. In DNA form, the CDR3 reads TGTGCCAGCAGCCTCGGGGGGGGGCACGGTGAAAAACTGTTTTTT. The V and J genes are TRBV6-5 and TRBJ1-4; D perhaps matches TRBD1 (6 bases). This CDR3 has 15 residues. Looked up from germline, CDR1 is MNHEY and CDR2 is SVGAGI. V was trimmed by 6 bases and J by 7 bases, leaving 18 bases between them.

The chain links TRBV9 to TRBJ1-4; D not certain. The CDR3 is made up of 15 amino acids. Germline CDR1 SGDLS, CDR2 YYNGEE. Deletions cut 0 bases from V and 4 bases from J, with 10 bases between. The CDR3 bases are TGTGCCAGCAGCGTAGGAGGCGGCCTTAATGAAAAACTGTTTTTT. Amino acid sequence: CASSVGGGLNEKLFF.

The chain uses TRBV28 and TRBJ2-7; no clear D. The CDR3 runs 15 residues. Trimming took 5 bases from V and 2 from J, leaving 16 bases between them. Germline lookup yields CDR1 MDHEN and CDR2 SYDVKM. The CDR3 DNA reads TGTGCCAGCAGTCTGTACAGCGAGGCTCCCTACGAGCAGTACTTC. Translated: CASSLYSEAPYEQYF.

This rearrangement joins TRBV10-3 to TRBJ1-1; D is possibly TRBD1 (5 bases). Deletions cut 4 bases from V and 1 base from J, with 10 bases between. The CDR3 is 14 residues long. In germline, CDR1 is ENHRY, CDR2 SYGVKD. Here the CDR3 reads CAISVDSSNTEAFF. CDR3 sequence (DNA): TGTGCCATCAGTGTTGACAGCTCGAACACTGAAGCTTTCTTT.

This chain uses TRBV7-9 with TRBJ1-1, with D maybe TRBD1 (6 bases). CDR3 size: 14 residues. The germline V gene has CDR1 SEHNR and CDR2 FQNEAQ (reference sequence). Between the trimmed V and J ends, which lost 1 base and 4 bases, there was a span of 10 bases. The CDR3: CASSLGQAVTEAFF. The CDR3 coding sequence is TGTGCCAGCAGCTTAGGACAGGCGGTCACTGAAGCTTTCTTT.